A selection of T cell receptor beta chains follows, all from one sample in a study of shared clonotypes between healthy human individuals. The data were produced by immunoSEQ multiplex PCR, yet TCRdb's version contains in-frame clones alone and is incomplete. This table has 2 million to 2.5 million clones, over 90% appearing once. Sequenced sample: naive CD4+ T cells from PBMCs. Receptor source: a man younger than 35 in good health. Some clones in this sample may be carry-over from other donors' samples. The CDR3 runs from the conserved cysteine through the conserved F or W. A D gene is named only where the DNA matches it firmly. Part of the rows lack a size; the others show once, few, many or a class for expanded clones.

clone_size	v_call	j_call	d_call	cdr3_aa	cdr3_nt
once	TRBV27	TRBJ1-1	-	CASSLVGTGVPEAFF	TGTGCCAGCAGTTTAGTGGGCACGGGGGTCCCTGAAGCTTTCTTT
-	TRBV18	TRBJ1-4	-	CASSPAHQEKLFF	TGTGCCAGCTCACCCGCCCATCAGGAAAAACTGTTTTTT
-	TRBV7-3	TRBJ1-1	-	CASSLTEKNTEAFF	TGTGCCAGCAGCTTAACAGAGAAAAACACTGAAGCTTTCTTT
once	TRBV7-2	TRBJ2-2	-	CASSPDRGTGELFF	TGTGCCAGCAGCCCGGACCGAGGCACCGGGGAGCTGTTTTTT
-	TRBV7-9	TRBJ2-1	TRBD1	CASSLYGQGEWNEQFF	TGTGCCAGCAGCTTATATGGACAGGGGGAATGGAATGAGCAGTTCTTC
-	TRBV11-2	TRBJ2-2	-	CASSLARLGGTGELFF	TGTGCCAGCAGCTTAGCTCGCCTAGGGGGCACCGGGGAGCTGTTTTTT
-	TRBV6-5	TRBJ1-1	TRBD1	CASSSRTGGNTEAFF	TGTGCCAGCAGTTCACGAACAGGGGGTAACACTGAAGCTTTCTTT
once	TRBV7-3	TRBJ2-1	TRBD2	CASSLGTSVYNEQFF	TGTGCCAGCAGCTTAGGGACTAGCGTGTACAATGAGCAGTTCTTC
once	TRBV5-5	TRBJ2-3	-	CASSSTDTQYF	TGTGCCAGCAGTAGCACAGATACGCAGTATTTT
once	TRBV14	TRBJ2-1	TRBD2	CASNLAGGPVDNEQFF	TGTGCCAGCAACTTGGCGGGAGGGCCCGTGGACAATGAGCAGTTCTTC
-	TRBV7-2	TRBJ2-1	TRBD2	CASSLRGLAGYNEQFF	TGTGCCAGCAGCTTAAGGGGACTAGCGGGTTACAATGAGCAGTTCTTC
-	TRBV18	TRBJ2-5	-	CASSPGRTQETQYF	TGTGCCAGCTCACCGGGACGGACCCAAGAGACCCAGTACTTC
-	TRBV7-8	TRBJ1-2	TRBD1	CASRGGGQGADGYTF	TGTGCCAGCAGAGGGGGTGGGCAGGGGGCGGATGGCTACACCTTC
-	TRBV29-1	TRBJ1-3	-	CSVEEDGSSGNTIYF	TGCAGCGTTGAAGAGGACGGATCCTCTGGAAACACCATATATTTT
once	TRBV5-1	TRBJ2-1	-	CASSLEPESYNEQFF	TGCGCCAGCAGCTTGGAACCCGAGTCCTACAATGAGCAGTTCTTC
once	TRBV30	TRBJ2-7	TRBD1	CAWSGDRSYEQYF	TGTGCCTGGAGTGGGGACAGGTCCTACGAGCAGTACTTC
few	TRBV28	TRBJ1-2	TRBD1	CASSSGQATYGYTF	TGTGCCAGCAGTTCGGGACAGGCGACTTATGGCTACACCTTC
-	TRBV28	TRBJ1-2	TRBD1	CASTPRTGRGGYTF	TGTGCCAGCACCCCACGGACAGGCCGAGGGGGCTACACCTTC
-	TRBV7-2	TRBJ2-1	TRBD2	CASSPRTRRGNEQFF	TGTGCCAGCAGCCCTAGGACTAGACGGGGGAATGAGCAGTTCTTC
once	TRBV30	TRBJ1-5	-	CAWSVGHNQPQHF	TGTGCCTGGAGTGTCGGCCACAATCAGCCCCAGCATTTT
-	TRBV5-1	TRBJ2-3	-	CASTDIDTQYF	TGCGCCAGCACAGATATAGATACGCAGTATTTT
-	TRBV28	TRBJ2-7	-	CASSLLLDYEQYF	TGTGCCAGCAGCTTACTACTAGACTACGAGCAGTACTTC
-	TRBV28	TRBJ1-5	-	CASRGGGRRQPQHF	TGTGCCAGCAGGGGTGGGGGGCGAAGGCAGCCCCAGCATTTT
-	TRBV4-1	TRBJ1-2	-	CASAPVGKKDGYTF	TGCGCCAGCGCCCCAGTGGGAAAGAAGGATGGCTACACCTTC
-	TRBV4-2	TRBJ2-1	TRBD2	CASSQGSGRAEYNEQFF	TGTGCCAGCAGCCAAGGAAGCGGGAGGGCCGAATACAATGAGCAGTTCTTC
-	TRBV27	TRBJ1-1	-	CASSSRGLNTEAFF	TGTGCCAGCAGTTCCAGGGGTCTCAACACTGAAGCTTTCTTT
-	TRBV10-3	TRBJ2-5	TRBD2	CAISTSGRWETQYF	TGTGCCATCAGCACTAGCGGGAGATGGGAGACCCAGTACTTC
-	TRBV4-2	TRBJ2-2	-	CASSQDVATYTGELLF	TGTGCCAGCAGCCAAGATGTGGCCACCTACACCGGGGAGCTGCTTTTT
-	TRBV5-1	TRBJ1-1	TRBD1	CASSLQAGGARTEAFF	TGCGCCAGCAGCTTGCAGGCAGGGGGCGCACGGACTGAAGCTTTCTTT
few	TRBV20-1	TRBJ1-2	-	CSAQGAGYTF	TGCAGTGCTCAAGGGGCCGGCTACACCTTC
-	TRBV6-1	TRBJ2-3	TRBD1	CASTQFGQGADTQYF	TGTGCCAGCACCCAATTCGGACAGGGAGCAGATACGCAGTATTTT
-	TRBV15	TRBJ2-5	TRBD2	CATSRRTSGSGETQYF	TGTGCCACCAGCAGAAGGACTAGCGGGAGTGGCGAGACCCAGTACTTC
-	TRBV9	TRBJ1-4	-	CASSAWGTTNEKLFF	TGTGCCAGCAGTGCCTGGGGGACAACTAATGAAAAACTGTTTTTT
-	TRBV19	TRBJ1-1	TRBD1	CASSDRGENTEAFF	TGTGCCAGCTCGGACAGGGGAGAGAACACTGAAGCTTTCTTT
once	TRBV12-5	TRBJ1-3	-	CASGLGASGNTIYF	TGTGCTAGTGGTTTGGGTGCCTCTGGAAACACCATATATTTT
once	TRBV10-3	TRBJ2-3	-	CAISKLSGGVTDTQYF	TGTGCCATCAGTAAATTATCAGGGGGGGTCACAGATACGCAGTATTTT
-	TRBV4-1	TRBJ2-7	TRBD2	CASSQAVDSGPHYEQYF	TGCGCCAGCAGCCAAGCCGTGGATAGCGGGCCCCACTACGAGCAGTACTTC
-	TRBV7-3	TRBJ2-3	TRBD2	CASSLSGVAGASGPTQYF	TGTGCCAGCAGCTTAAGTGGGGTAGCGGGAGCCTCGGGACCTACGCAGTATTTT
-	TRBV9	TRBJ2-7	-	CASSVLPRGEQYF	TGTGCCAGCAGCGTTCTTCCTAGAGGCGAGCAGTACTTC
once	TRBV15	TRBJ2-1	-	CATSRGGGAGINEQFF	TGTGCCACCAGCAGAGGCGGGGGCGCGGGGATCAATGAGCAGTTCTTC
-	TRBV4-3	TRBJ1-5	-	CASSQGDRLGPQHF	TGCGCCAGCAGCCAAGGCGACAGGCTGGGGCCCCAGCATTTT
-	TRBV5-1	TRBJ2-3	-	CASSPSGTDTQYF	TGCGCCAGCAGCCCGTCCGGCACAGATACGCAGTATTTT
once	TRBV19	TRBJ2-7	-	CASSPFFKGHGVGEQYF	TGTGCCAGTAGCCCGTTCTTTAAGGGCCATGGGGTTGGCGAGCAGTACTTC
-	TRBV11-2	TRBJ2-7	TRBD2	CASRSPGTSPGEQYF	TGTGCCAGCAGATCTCCGGGGACTAGCCCGGGGGAGCAGTACTTC
-	TRBV6-1	TRBJ2-5	TRBD1	CASSEGQGMGETQYF	TGTGCCAGCAGTGAAGGACAGGGGATGGGAGAGACCCAGTACTTC
-	TRBV27	TRBJ1-6	TRBD1	CASSPRQGTYNSPLHF	TGTGCCAGCAGTCCCCGACAGGGTACCTATAATTCACCCCTCCACTTT
once	TRBV9	TRBJ2-1	-	CASSVAPGALYEQFF	TGTGCCAGCAGCGTAGCTCCCGGGGCCCTGTATGAGCAGTTCTTC
few	TRBV29-1	TRBJ1-1	TRBD1	CSVSGTGAAEAFF	TGCAGCGTATCCGGGACAGGGGCTGCTGAAGCTTTCTTT
-	TRBV11-3	TRBJ2-1	TRBD2	CASSHGGGLNEQFF	TGTGCCAGCAGCCACGGGGGGGGACTAAATGAGCAGTTCTTC
-	TRBV6-5	TRBJ2-5	-	CAARDAMATQYF	TGTGCCGCGAGGGACGCTATGGCGACCCAGTACTTC
-	TRBV7-2	TRBJ2-2	-	CASSLPGFNTGELFF	TGTGCCAGCAGCCTACCCGGATTCAACACCGGGGAGCTGTTTTTT
-	TRBV14	TRBJ2-1	-	CASSQVSSQMGQFF	TGTGCCAGCAGCCAAGTTTCATCACAGATGGGTCAGTTCTTC
-	TRBV6-1	TRBJ1-1	TRBD1	CASSALGQGSTEAFF	TGTGCCAGCAGTGCCCTTGGACAGGGCAGCACTGAAGCTTTCTTT
-	TRBV5-6	TRBJ2-1	-	CASSLNPTAYNEQFF	TGTGCCAGCAGCTTGAATCCGACAGCCTACAATGAGCAGTTCTTC
-	TRBV28	TRBJ1-3	-	CASSPGHISGNTIYF	TGTGCCAGCAGTCCGGGACACATCTCTGGAAACACCATATATTTT
-	TRBV5-1	TRBJ1-3	-	CASRRAGEATGNTIYF	TGCGCCAGCAGGCGGGCAGGGGAAGCGACTGGAAACACCATATATTTT
-	TRBV25-1	TRBJ2-3	-	CASSVSYGTDTQYF	TGTGCCAGTAGCGTGAGCTATGGCACAGATACGCAGTATTTT